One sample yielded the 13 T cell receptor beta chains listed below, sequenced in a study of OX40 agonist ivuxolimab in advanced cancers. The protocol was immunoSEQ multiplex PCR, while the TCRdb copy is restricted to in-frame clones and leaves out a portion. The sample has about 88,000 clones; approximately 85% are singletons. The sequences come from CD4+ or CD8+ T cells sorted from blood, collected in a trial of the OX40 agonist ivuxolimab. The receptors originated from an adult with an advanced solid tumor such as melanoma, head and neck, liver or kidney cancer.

CDR3: CASSLLLAGASGANVLTF. CDR3 DNA: TGTGCCAGCAGCTTATTACTAGCGGGGGCCTCTGGGGCCAACGTCCTGACTTTC. The chain uses TRBV13 and TRBJ2-6, with 11 bases fitting TRBD2. The CDR3 is made up of 18 amino acids. Germline CDR1 PRHDT, CDR2 FYEKMQ (reference sequence). With 2 bases clipped from V and 0 bases from J, the junction kept 3 bases outside the gene matches.

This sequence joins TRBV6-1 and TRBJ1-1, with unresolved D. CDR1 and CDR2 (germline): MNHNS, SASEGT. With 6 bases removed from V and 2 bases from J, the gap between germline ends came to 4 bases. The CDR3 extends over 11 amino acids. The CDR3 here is CASRSNTEAFF. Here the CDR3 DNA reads TGTGCCAGCAGAAGTAACACTGAAGCTTTCTTT.

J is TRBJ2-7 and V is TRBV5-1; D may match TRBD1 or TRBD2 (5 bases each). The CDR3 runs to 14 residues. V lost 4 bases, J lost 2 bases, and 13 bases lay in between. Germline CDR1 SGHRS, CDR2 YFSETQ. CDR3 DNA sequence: TGCGCCAGCAGCCCCGGGACGGGGACCTACGAGCAGTACTTC. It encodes CASSPGTGTYEQYF.

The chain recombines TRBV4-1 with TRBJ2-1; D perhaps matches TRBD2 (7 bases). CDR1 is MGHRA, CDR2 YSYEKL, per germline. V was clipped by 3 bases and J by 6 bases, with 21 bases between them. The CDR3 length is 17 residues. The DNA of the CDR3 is TGCGCCAGCAGCCATCCCCTGGGCGGGGGCCTCTTCAATGAGCAGTTCTTC. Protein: CASSHPLGGGLFNEQFF.

The CDR3: CASSLSRGNEQYV. The CDR3 DNA reads as TGTGCCAGCAGCTTATCTCGCGGGAACGAGCAGTACGTC. The genes are TRBV11-2 and TRBJ2-7, with D possibly being TRBD2 (6 bases). Between the trimmed V and J ends, which lost 2 bases and 5 bases, there was a span of 10 bases. CDR1 is SGHAT and CDR2 is FQNNGV in the germline V gene. The CDR3 runs to 13 residues.

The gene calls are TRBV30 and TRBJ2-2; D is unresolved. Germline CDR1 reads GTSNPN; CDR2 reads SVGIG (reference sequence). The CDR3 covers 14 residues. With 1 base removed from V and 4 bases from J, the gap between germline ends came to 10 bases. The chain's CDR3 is CAWSGSRATGELFF. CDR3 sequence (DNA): TGTGCCTGGAGTGGATCTCGGGCCACCGGGGAGCTGTTTTTT.

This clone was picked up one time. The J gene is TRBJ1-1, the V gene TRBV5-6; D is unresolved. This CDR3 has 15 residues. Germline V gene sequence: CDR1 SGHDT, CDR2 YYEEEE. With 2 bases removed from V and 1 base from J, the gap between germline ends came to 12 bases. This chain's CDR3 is CASSFPWGKNTEAFF. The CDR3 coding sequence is TGTGCCAGCAGCTTTCCATGGGGTAAGAACACTGAAGCTTTCTTT. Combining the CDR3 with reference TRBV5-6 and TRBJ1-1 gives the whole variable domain DAGVTQSPTHLIKTRGQQVTLRCSPKSGHDTVSWYQQALGQGPQFIFQYYEEEERQRGNFPDRFSGHQFPNYSSELNVNALLLGDSALYLCASSFPWGKNTEAFFGQGTRLTVV.

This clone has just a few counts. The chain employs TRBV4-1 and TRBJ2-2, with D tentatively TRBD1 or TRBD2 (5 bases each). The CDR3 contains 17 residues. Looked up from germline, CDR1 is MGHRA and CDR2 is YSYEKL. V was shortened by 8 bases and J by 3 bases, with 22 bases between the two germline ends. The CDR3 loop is CASSPGRPVRDTGELFF. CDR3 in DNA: TGCGCCAGCTCGCCGGGGCGTCCGGTCCGGGACACCGGGGAGCTGTTTTTT.

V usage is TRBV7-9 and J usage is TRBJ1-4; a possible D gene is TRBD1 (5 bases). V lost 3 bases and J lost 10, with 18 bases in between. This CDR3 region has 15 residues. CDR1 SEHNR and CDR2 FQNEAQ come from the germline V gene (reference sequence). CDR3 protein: CASSFSGGTWGKLFF. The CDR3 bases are TGTGCCAGCAGCTTTTCTGGGGGGACCTGGGGAAAACTGTTTTTT.

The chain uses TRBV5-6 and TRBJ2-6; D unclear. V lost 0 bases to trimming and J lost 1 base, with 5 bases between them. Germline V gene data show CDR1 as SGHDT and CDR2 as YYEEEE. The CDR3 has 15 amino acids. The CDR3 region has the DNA TGTGCCAGCAGCTTGGGGGTATCTGGGGCCAACGTCCTGACTTTC. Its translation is CASSLGVSGANVLTF.

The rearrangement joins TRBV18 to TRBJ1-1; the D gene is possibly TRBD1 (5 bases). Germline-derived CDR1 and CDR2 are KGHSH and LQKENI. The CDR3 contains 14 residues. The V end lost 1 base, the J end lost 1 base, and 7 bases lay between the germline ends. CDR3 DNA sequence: TGTGCCAGCTCACCACGGGGGGAGAACACTGAAGCTTTCTTT. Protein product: CASSPRGENTEAFF.

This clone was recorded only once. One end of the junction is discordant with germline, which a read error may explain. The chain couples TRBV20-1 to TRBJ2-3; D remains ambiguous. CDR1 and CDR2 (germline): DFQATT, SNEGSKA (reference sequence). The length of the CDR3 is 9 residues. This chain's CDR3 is CSASKEPIF. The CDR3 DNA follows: TGCAGTGCTAGCAAAGAACCCATTTTT.

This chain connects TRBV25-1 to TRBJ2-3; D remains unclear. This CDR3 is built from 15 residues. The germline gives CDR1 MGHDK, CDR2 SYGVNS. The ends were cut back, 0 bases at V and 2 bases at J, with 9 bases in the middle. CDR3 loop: CASSEYHTLTDTQYF. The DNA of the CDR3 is TGTGCCAGCAGTGAATATCACACCCTCACAGATACGCAGTATTTT.